One sample yielded the 21 T cell receptor beta chains listed below, sequenced in a study of blood T cell repertoires in COVID-19 (TCRdb year 2020). The library relied on the immunoSEQ multiplex PCR assay. Held by TCRdb, this immuneACCESS table contains in-frame sequences only and omits some clones. Under half of the omission traces to an unresolved V gene where checked; the cause of the rest is unknown. The sample table holds about 390,000 clones, of which around 87% were seen once. Of the sample, about 10% is held by the ten largest clones. Material for sequencing was PBMCs or T cells enriched from blood (not recorded which). The origin of the receptors is a woman in her fifties or sixties who had recovered from COVID-19.

The chain carries TRBV23-1 and TRBJ1-4; weak D call: TRBD1 (6 bases). TRBV23-1 is an open reading frame whose function is uncertain. Trimming cost V 0 bases and J 3 bases, with 14 bases left between them. The CDR3 totals 17 residues. The CDR3 bases are TGCGCCAGCAGTCAATCTTCAGGGGCGAGTGCTAATGAAAAACTGTTTTTT. Translating it yields CASSQSSGASANEKLFF.

The V call is TRBV3-1 (or the pseudogene TRBV3-2), the J call TRBJ1-5; D not certain. Trimming took 0 bases from V and 4 from J, leaving 7 bases between them. Germline CDR1 LGHDT, CDR2 YNNKEL (reference sequence). This CDR3 comprises 14 residues. The CDR3 nucleotides are TGTGCCAGCAGCCAAGAACGGGGAAATCAGCCCCAGCATTTT. This sequence encodes CASSQERGNQPQHF.

This chain connects TRBV20-1 to TRBJ1-6; D remains unclear. The germline gives CDR1 DFQATT, CDR2 SNEGSKA (reference sequence). V lost 2 bases, J lost 14 bases, and 10 bases lay in between. The CDR3 runs to 11 residues. The DNA of the CDR3 is TGCAGTGCTAGATCACGAGAGACCCTCCACTTT. It codes for CSARSRETLHF.

This clone was seen a few times. Its ends do not fully match the called genes, so a read error is possible. The V and J genes are TRBV7-7 and TRBJ2-5, with D perhaps TRBD1 (6 bases). Per germline, CDR1 SSHAT and CDR2 FNYEAQ (reference sequence). The CDR3 spans 15 residues. The CDR3 DNA reads TGTGCTAGCAGCCCGGGGTACAGGGCCGGGGAGACCCAGTACTTC. Translated, it gives CASSPGYRAGETQYF.

The gene calls are TRBV3-1 (or the pseudogene TRBV3-2) and TRBJ1-5; TRBD1 matches at 8 bases. The CDR3 is 15 residues long. Germline CDR1 reads LGHDT; CDR2 reads YNNKEL (reference sequence). Trimming removed 4 bases from V and 3 bases from J; junction bases left unmatched: 5. CDR3 sequence (DNA): TGTGCCAGCAGCCTGACAGGGGCGAACAATCAGCCCCAGCATTTT. Translation: CASSLTGANNQPQHF.

The chain links TRBV11-2 to TRBJ1-3; no firm D call. Per the germline V gene, CDR1 is SGHAT and CDR2 is FQNNGV. V lost 1 base to trimming and J lost 2 bases, with 6 bases between them. The CDR3 loop spans 14 amino acids. The DNA of the CDR3 is TGTGCCAGCAGCTTAGCCGGGGCTGGAAACACCATATATTTT. As protein: CASSLAGAGNTIYF.

The V gene is TRBV7-9, the J gene TRBJ2-1; 7 positions agree with TRBD1. From germline, CDR1 is SEHNR and CDR2 FQNEAQ (reference sequence). Trimming took 5 bases from V and 1 from J; bases not matched to a gene: 11. The CDR3 is 17 residues long. DNA for the CDR3: TGTGCCAGCAGCGCCCAACTCCGGGACAGTTCCTACAATGAGCAGTTCTTC. Protein sequence: CASSAQLRDSSYNEQFF.

This chain links TRBV5-5 with TRBJ1-5; 9 bases line up with TRBD1. The V segment lost 0 bases and the J segment 7 bases; nucleotides outside the gene matches: 2. The CDR3 loop spans 14 amino acids. Germline CDR1 reads SGHKS; CDR2 reads YYEKEE (reference sequence). CDR3 DNA sequence: TGTGCCAGCAGCTTGGGGGACAGGGAACAGCCCCAGCATTTT. Protein product: CASSLGDREQPQHF.

This clone appeared a single time. The J gene is TRBJ2-1, the V gene TRBV6-4; TRBD2 agrees at 12 bases. CDR3 length: 16 residues. The germline CDR1 and CDR2 sequences are MRHNA and SNTAGT. With V trimmed by 5 bases and J by 9 bases, 11 bases remained unmatched. This CDR3 reads CASSPIRTSGMSEQFF. For the CDR3, the DNA is TGTGCCAGCAGTCCGATCAGGACTAGCGGGATGAGTGAGCAGTTCTTC.

In DNA, the CDR3 is TGTGCCAGCAGCTCTACAGGAGCGCTTTTGTATCAGCCCCAGCATTTT. Encoded protein: CASSSTGALLYQPQHF. V usage is TRBV7-2 and J usage is TRBJ1-5; D perhaps matches TRBD1 (5 bases). Between the trimmed V and J ends, which lost 4 bases and 5 bases, there was a span of 18 bases. The CDR3 is 16 residues long. Germline assignment: CDR1 SGHTA and CDR2 FQGNSA.

The chain combines TRBV3-1 (or the pseudogene TRBV3-2) with TRBJ2-1; no reliable D call. From germline, CDR1 is LGHDT and CDR2 YNNKEL (reference sequence). V was clipped by 1 base and J by 4 bases, with 8 bases between them. The CDR3 spans 14 residues. The CDR3: CASSQGTRYNEQFF. The CDR3 region has the DNA TGTGCCAGCAGCCAAGGAACCAGGTACAATGAGCAGTTCTTC.

The chain employs TRBV7-2 and TRBJ2-3, with 8 bases fitting TRBD2. Germline values: CDR1 SGHTA, CDR2 FQGNSA. Germline trimming cut 5 bases from V and 5 bases from J; bases unmatched to any gene: 15. The CDR3 is made up of 17 amino acids. CDR3 amino acids: CASSPGLGRGEGDTQYF. In DNA form, the CDR3 reads TGTGCCAGCAGCCCGGGACTCGGGCGGGGGGAGGGAGATACGCAGTATTTT.

This rearrangement joins TRBV28 to TRBJ1-1; D is perhaps TRBD1 (6 bases). The V gene's germline CDR1 is MDHEN and CDR2 SYDVKM. V was trimmed by 6 bases and J by 2 bases, leaving 19 bases between them. The CDR3 contains 16 residues. CDR3 in DNA: TGTGCCAGCAGCCTCACGCCAGGGGCGTCAAACACTGAAGCTTTCTTT. Protein: CASSLTPGASNTEAFF.

The rearrangement joins TRBV11-2 to TRBJ2-1; D is possibly TRBD2 (6 bases). The CDR3 runs to 17 residues. From germline, CDR1 is SGHAT and CDR2 FQNNGV. V dropped 7 bases and J dropped 0 bases, with 19 bases sitting between them. CDR3 in amino acids: CASNKVGLGGSYNEQFF. The CDR3 nucleotides read TGTGCCAGCAACAAAGTGGGGTTGGGGGGCTCCTACAATGAGCAGTTCTTC.

This clone was detected once. V gene TRBV30 combines with J gene TRBJ1-1; D possibly corresponds to TRBD1 (5 bases). Trimming left V 0 bases short and J 7 bases short, with 12 bases between. Germline V gene lookup returns CDR1 GTSNPN and CDR2 SVGIG (reference sequence). The length of the CDR3 is 13 residues. This chain's CDR3 is CAWSVDSWGEAFF. CDR3 bases: TGTGCCTGGAGTGTAGACAGCTGGGGTGAAGCTTTCTTT. Variable domain in full (rest from reference TRBV30 and TRBJ1-1): SQTIHQWPATLVQPVGSPLSLECTVEGTSNPNLYWYRQAAGRGLQLLFYSVGIGQISSEVPQNLSASRPQDRQFILSSKKLLLSDSGFYLCAWSVDSWGEAFFGQGTRLTVV.

The chain carries TRBV29-1 and TRBJ1-1; a weak D match, TRBD1 (6 bases). The germline gives CDR1 SQVTM, CDR2 ANQGSEA. CDR3 length: 14 residues. The V gene lost 3 bases and the J gene lost 0 bases, with 11 bases spanning the gap. The CDR3 coding sequence is TGCAGCGTTGACGGACAGTACATGAACACTGAAGCTTTCTTT. Protein: CSVDGQYMNTEAFF.

This chain uses TRBV7-9 with TRBJ1-2, with D perhaps TRBD1 (5 bases). Looked up from germline, CDR1 is SEHNR and CDR2 is FQNEAQ (reference sequence). Trimming pared 2 bases from V and 6 bases from J, leaving 13 bases between. This CDR3 contains 14 residues. The CDR3 region has the DNA TGTGCCAGCAGCTTACCGTCAGGGTATCATGGCTACACCTTC. Its protein product is CASSLPSGYHGYTF.

This clone was counted between two and nine times. This chain uses TRBV9 with TRBJ1-4; D is possibly TRBD1 (5 bases). The CDR3 length is 15 residues. Trimming pared 0 bases from V and 8 bases from J, leaving 14 bases between. CDR1 SGDLS and CDR2 YYNGEE come from the germline V gene. CDR3 region: CASSVDPRTPEKLFF. As DNA, the CDR3 is TGTGCCAGCAGCGTAGACCCGAGGACACCAGAAAAACTGTTTTTT. Full variable domain (outside the CDR3, taken from reference TRBV9 and TRBJ1-4): DSGVTQTPKHLITATGQRVTLRCSPRSGDLSVYWYQQSLDQGLQFLIQYYNGEERAKGNILERFSAQQFPDLHSELNLSSLELGDSALYFCASSVDPRTPEKLFFGSGTQLSVL.

This clone has just one count. The J gene is TRBJ1-2, the V gene TRBV7-2, with D unclear. Trimming cost V 2 bases and J 4 bases, with 11 bases left between them. There are 14 residues in the CDR3. Per germline, CDR1 SGHTA and CDR2 FQGNSA. CDR3 bases: TGTGCCAGCAGCTTAACGGAGGACCTCTATGGCTACACCTTC. This translates into CASSLTEDLYGYTF.

V gene TRBV5-6 combines with J gene TRBJ1-2, with 11 bases aligning to TRBD1. V was pared by 3 bases and J by 8 bases, with 3 bases of the junction left unmatched. Germline loops: CDR1 SGHDT, CDR2 YYEEEE. The CDR3 runs to 13 residues. The CDR3 here is CASSSGQGVGYTF. The CDR3 coding sequence is TGTGCCAGCAGCTCGGGACAGGGGGTCGGCTACACCTTC.

This chain links TRBV28 with TRBJ1-5; D is ambiguous. This CDR3 region has 13 residues. CDR1 and CDR2 (germline): MDHEN, SYDVKM. The germline V and J ends were trimmed by 10 bases and 0 bases, with 10 bases remaining between them. The CDR3 protein is CATKQSSNQPQHF. For the CDR3, the DNA is TGTGCCACCAAACAGAGTAGCAATCAGCCCCAGCATTTT.